These T cell receptor beta chains were read from a single sample in a study of technical replicates of blood from a few donors. Clones were read by immunoSEQ multiplex PCR, and TCRdb kept only the in-frame ones, dropping some. The sample shows 80,000 or so clones, roughly 98% of them seen only once. The sequenced material came from T cells isolated from PBMCs. All receptors derive from a human donor in good health. CDR3s include the opening cysteine and the closing phenylalanine or tryptophan.

j_call,v_call,cdr3_aa
TRBJ2-2,TRBV27,CASSLVTGVTGELFF
TRBJ1-2,TRBV15,CATSGQRDSNYGYTF
TRBJ1-2,TRBV13,CASRRIGDYGYTF
TRBJ2-2,TRBV5-1,CASSLELLDRGTGLTGELFF
TRBJ1-5,TRBV6-6,CASSYSSGGNQPQHF
TRBJ2-7,TRBV5-1,CASSLTAGSYEQYF
TRBJ2-1,TRBV19,CASSMRTGKHNEQFF
TRBJ1-2,TRBV19,CASGGQGHSDGYTF
TRBJ1-4,TRBV19,CASSETSSGTITLGNEKLFF
TRBJ2-1,TRBV7-6,CASSPSGSTYNEQFF
TRBJ1-6,TRBV10-2,CASSESWDSGYNSPLHF
TRBJ1-1,TRBV29-1,CSVGVAGRGLRSTEAFF
TRBJ1-3,TRBV16,CASSQSKRTEGNTIYF
TRBJ2-2,TRBV11-1,CASSSIQAALAGQGELFF
TRBJ1-2,TRBV29-1,CSVIRSSGYTF
TRBJ2-5,TRBV7-9,CASSLAYRGPQETQYF
TRBJ2-2,TRBV23-1,CASSQSRQGETGELFF
TRBJ1-5,TRBV5-6,CASSLDSSNQPQHF
TRBJ2-1,TRBV10-1,CASSEQPEGYNEQFF
TRBJ2-7,TRBV9,CASSVAGGPYEQYF
TRBJ1-3,TRBV5-1,CASSLDSIFSGNTIYF
TRBJ1-1,TRBV5-4,CASSLAGNTEAFF
TRBJ2-5,TRBV7-9,CASSVTGAGAQETQYF
TRBJ2-5,TRBV5-3,CARSTRTGGLAETQYF
TRBJ2-3,TRBV7-9,CASTLRRTERDTQYF
TRBJ1-4,TRBV27,CASSPEGLINEKLFF
TRBJ2-3,TRBV15,CATSRDGSGLTLTDTQYF
TRBJ2-3,TRBV2,CSQQRLIRGREIDTQYF
TRBJ2-7,TRBV5-1,CASRLSNSGYEQYF